The 9 T cell receptor beta chains below all came from one sample that was sequenced in a study of blood T cells in healthy people across ages. Together with a sample-barcoded 5' primer, a J-beta primer mix was included in a second PCR lasting about 7 to 12 cycles. TCRdb ran MiXCR on the 5' RACE reads and lists one entry per CDR3 protein. The sample consists of 1.8 million or so distinct CDR3 sequences, 30% to 40% of them appearing once. Source material: blood. These receptor sequences come from a human donor in good health.

This clonotype occurred a few times. The V and J genes are TRBV7-2 and TRBJ2-7; TRBD2 matches 10 bases. The V segment lost 1 base and the J segment 4 bases; nucleotides outside the gene matches: 13. The germline gives CDR1 SGHTA, CDR2 FQGNSA. CDR3 length: 18 amino acids. This chain's CDR3 is CASSLEGSAGGKVYEQYF. For the CDR3, the DNA is TGTGCCAGCAGCTTAGAAGGGTCAGCGGGGGGGAAGGTGTACGAGCAGTACTTC.

The V and J genes are TRBV4-1 and TRBJ1-6; possibly TRBD1 for D (6 bases). There are 13 residues in the CDR3. V lost 5 bases and J lost 8, with 10 bases in between. Germline V lookup: CDR1 MGHRA, CDR2 YSYEKL. CDR3 amino acids: CASSIYRDSPLHF. CDR3 nucleotide sequence: TGCGCCAGCAGCATTTACAGGGATTCACCCCTCCACTTT.

This clonotype appeared a single time. The rearrangement joins TRBV7-2 to TRBJ1-1; D is undetermined. V was shortened by 8 bases and J by 1 base, with 14 bases between the two germline ends. Germline V gene lookup returns CDR1 SGHTA and CDR2 FQGNSA. This CDR3 is 14 amino acids long. The CDR3 nucleotides read TGTGCCAGCGGGTTTGCGACAACGAACACTGAAGCTTTCTTT. It codes for CASGFATTNTEAFF.

The chain employs TRBV5-1 and TRBJ1-1; TRBD1 is a possible D gene (5 bases). The CDR3 is 14 amino acids. Germline CDR1 and CDR2: SGHRS and YFSETQ. V shed 0 bases and J shed 8 bases, with 14 bases lying between them. The CDR3: CASSLADQGVEAFF. CDR3 DNA: TGCGCCAGCAGCTTGGCCGATCAGGGAGTGGAAGCTTTCTTT. The variable domain in full, with the rest retrieved from reference TRBV5-1 and TRBJ1-1, is KAGVTQTPRYLIKTRGQQVTLSCSPISGHRSVSWYQQTPGQGLQFLFEYFSETQRNKGNFPGRFSGRQFSNSRSEMNVSTLELGDSALYLCASSLADQGVEAFFGQGTRLTVV.

The chain employs TRBV4-2 and TRBJ2-7, with D perhaps TRBD1 (6 bases). Germline V gene data show CDR1 as LGHNA and CDR2 as YNFKEQ. The CDR3 is made up of 16 amino acids. V was shortened by 1 base and J by 1 base, with 14 bases between the two germline ends. The CDR3 DNA reads TGTGCCAGCAGCCAAGCCGAGGGGGTGCTTTCCTACGAGCAGTACTTC. This translates into CASSQAEGVLSYEQYF.

V usage is TRBV27 and J usage is TRBJ2-1, with 8 bases fitting TRBD2. J was trimmed by 6 bases and V by 5 bases; bases with no gene match: 12. The V gene's germline CDR1 is MNHEY and CDR2 SMNVEV (reference sequence). The CDR3 is 16 residues long. CDR3 region: CASSLLSGGPSNEQFF. DNA of the CDR3: TGTGCCAGCAGTCTTCTTTCGGGGGGGCCGAGCAATGAGCAGTTCTTC.

The chain links TRBV4-3 to TRBJ1-2; D is unclear. The CDR3 loop spans 16 amino acids. V was pared by 0 bases and J by 4 bases, with 15 bases between. Germline V gene lookup returns CDR1 LGHNA and CDR2 YSLEER. CDR3 in DNA: TGCGCCAGCAGCCAAGATAATACGGTGTTCGGCTATGGCTACACCTTC. Translation gives CASSQDNTVFGYGYTF.

V and J are TRBV27 and TRBJ1-5; 7 nucleotides match TRBD1. The CDR3 contains 14 residues. Germline CDR1 and CDR2: MNHEY and SMNVEV (reference sequence). V trimming: 6 bases; J trimming: 7 bases; junction bases outside the gene matches: 9. This CDR3 is CASRWGLGGQPQHF. Written as DNA, the CDR3 is TGTGCCAGCAGGTGGGGTCTAGGGGGCCAGCCCCAGCATTTT.

The chain couples TRBV7-8 to TRBJ2-5; 10 nucleotides line up with TRBD1. The germline V gene encodes CDR1 SGHVS and CDR2 FQNEAQ. V lost 4 bases and J lost 3; bases outside the gene matches: 8. CDR3 length: 16 amino acids. CDR3 in amino acids: CASSWRDRGSEETQYF. The CDR3 coding sequence is TGTGCCAGCAGCTGGCGGGACAGGGGATCGGAAGAGACCCAGTACTTC.